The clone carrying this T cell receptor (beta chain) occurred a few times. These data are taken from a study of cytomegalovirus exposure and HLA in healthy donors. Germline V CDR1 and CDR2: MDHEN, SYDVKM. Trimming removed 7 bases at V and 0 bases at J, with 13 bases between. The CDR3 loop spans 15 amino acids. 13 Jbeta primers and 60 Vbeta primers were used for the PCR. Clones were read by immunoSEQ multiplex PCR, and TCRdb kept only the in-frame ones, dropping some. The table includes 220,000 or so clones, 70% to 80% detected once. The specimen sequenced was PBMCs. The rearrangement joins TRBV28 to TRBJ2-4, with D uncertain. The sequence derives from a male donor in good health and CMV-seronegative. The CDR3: CASTPNQLAKNIQYF. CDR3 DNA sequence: TGTGCCAGCACCCCAAATCAACTAGCCAAAAACATTCAGTACTTC.